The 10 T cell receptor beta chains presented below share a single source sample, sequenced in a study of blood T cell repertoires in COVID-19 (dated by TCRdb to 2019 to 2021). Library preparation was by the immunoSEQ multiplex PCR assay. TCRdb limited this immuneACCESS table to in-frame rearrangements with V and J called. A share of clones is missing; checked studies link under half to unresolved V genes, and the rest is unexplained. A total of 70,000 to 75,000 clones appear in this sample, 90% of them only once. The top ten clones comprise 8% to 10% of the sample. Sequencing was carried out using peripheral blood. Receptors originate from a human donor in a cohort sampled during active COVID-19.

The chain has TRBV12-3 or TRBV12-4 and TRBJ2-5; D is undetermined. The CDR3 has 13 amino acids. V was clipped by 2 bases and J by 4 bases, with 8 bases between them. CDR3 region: CASSLLNLETQYF. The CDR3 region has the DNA TGTGCCAGCAGTTTATTAAATTTAGAGACCCAGTACTTC.

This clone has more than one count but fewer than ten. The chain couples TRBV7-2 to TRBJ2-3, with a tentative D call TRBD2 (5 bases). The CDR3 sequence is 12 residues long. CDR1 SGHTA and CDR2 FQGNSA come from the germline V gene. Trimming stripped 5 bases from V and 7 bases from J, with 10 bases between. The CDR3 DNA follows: TGTGCCAGCAGCCGGGATGTAAATACGCAGTATTTT. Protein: CASSRDVNTQYF. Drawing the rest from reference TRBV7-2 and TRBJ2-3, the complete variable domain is GAGVSQSPSNKVTEKGKDVELRCDPISGHTALYWYRQSLGQGLEFLIYFQGNSAPDKSGLPSDRFSAERTGGSVSTLTIQRTQQEDSAVYLCASSRDVNTQYFGPGTRLTVL.

The CDR3 loop reads CASSPRNPTVNTEAFF. The DNA for the CDR3 is TGTGCCAGCAGTCCGAGAAACCCCACAGTGAACACTGAAGCTTTCTTT. The chain recombines TRBV28 with TRBJ1-1; unclear D gene. The CDR3 length is 16 residues. Germline CDR1 and CDR2: MDHEN and SYDVKM. V dropped 5 bases and J dropped 0 bases, with 16 bases sitting between them.

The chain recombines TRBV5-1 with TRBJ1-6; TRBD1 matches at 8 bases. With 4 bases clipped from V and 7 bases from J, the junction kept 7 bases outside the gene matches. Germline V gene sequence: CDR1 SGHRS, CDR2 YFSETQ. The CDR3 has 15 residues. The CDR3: CASSLGQGNNSPLHF. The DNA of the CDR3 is TGCGCCAGCAGCCTCGGACAGGGAAACAATTCACCCCTCCACTTT.

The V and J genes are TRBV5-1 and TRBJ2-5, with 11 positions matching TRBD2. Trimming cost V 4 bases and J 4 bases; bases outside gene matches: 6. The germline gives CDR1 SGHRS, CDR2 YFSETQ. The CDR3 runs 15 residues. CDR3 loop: CASSELAGEGETQYF. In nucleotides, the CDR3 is TGCGCCAGCAGCGAACTAGCGGGAGAGGGAGAGACCCAGTACTTC.

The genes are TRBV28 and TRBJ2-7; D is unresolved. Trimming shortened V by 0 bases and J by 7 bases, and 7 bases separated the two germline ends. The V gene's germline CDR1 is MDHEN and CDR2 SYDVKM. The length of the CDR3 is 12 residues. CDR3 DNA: TGTGCCAGCAGTTTATGGGCCAGGGAGCAGTACTTC. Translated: CASSLWAREQYF. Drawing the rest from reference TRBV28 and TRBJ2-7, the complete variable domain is DVKVTQSSRYLVKRTGEKVFLECVQDMDHENMFWYRQDPGLGLRLIYFSYDVKMKEKGDIPEGYSVSREKKERFSLILESASTNQTSMYLCASSLWAREQYFGPGTRLTVT.

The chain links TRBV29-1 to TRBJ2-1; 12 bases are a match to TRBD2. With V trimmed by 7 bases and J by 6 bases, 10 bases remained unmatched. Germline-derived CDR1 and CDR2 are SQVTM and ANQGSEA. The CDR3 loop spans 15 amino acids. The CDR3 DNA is TGCAGCGCCGTGGAGACTAGCGGGAGCGCCAATGAGCAGTTCTTC. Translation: CSAVETSGSANEQFF.

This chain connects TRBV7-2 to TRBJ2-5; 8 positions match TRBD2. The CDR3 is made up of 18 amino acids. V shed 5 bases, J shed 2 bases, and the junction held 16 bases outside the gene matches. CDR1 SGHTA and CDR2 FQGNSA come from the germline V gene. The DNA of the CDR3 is TGTGCCAGCAGCCCCACGCTCACTAGCGGACAAGCGCAAGAGACCCAGTACTTC. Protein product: CASSPTLTSGQAQETQYF.

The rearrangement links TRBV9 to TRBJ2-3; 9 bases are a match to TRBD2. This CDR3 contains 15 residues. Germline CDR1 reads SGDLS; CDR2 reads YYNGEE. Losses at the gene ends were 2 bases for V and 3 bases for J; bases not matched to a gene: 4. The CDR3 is CASSVGSGRTDTQYF. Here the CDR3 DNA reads TGTGCCAGCAGCGTGGGTAGCGGGAGAACAGATACGCAGTATTTT.

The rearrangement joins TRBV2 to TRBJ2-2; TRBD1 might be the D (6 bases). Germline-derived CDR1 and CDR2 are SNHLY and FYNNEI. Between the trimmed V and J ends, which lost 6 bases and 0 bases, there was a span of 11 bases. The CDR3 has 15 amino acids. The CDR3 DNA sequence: TGTGCCAGCAGAAGACAGGCTACGAACACCGGGGAGCTGTTTTTT. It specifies CASRRQATNTGELFF.